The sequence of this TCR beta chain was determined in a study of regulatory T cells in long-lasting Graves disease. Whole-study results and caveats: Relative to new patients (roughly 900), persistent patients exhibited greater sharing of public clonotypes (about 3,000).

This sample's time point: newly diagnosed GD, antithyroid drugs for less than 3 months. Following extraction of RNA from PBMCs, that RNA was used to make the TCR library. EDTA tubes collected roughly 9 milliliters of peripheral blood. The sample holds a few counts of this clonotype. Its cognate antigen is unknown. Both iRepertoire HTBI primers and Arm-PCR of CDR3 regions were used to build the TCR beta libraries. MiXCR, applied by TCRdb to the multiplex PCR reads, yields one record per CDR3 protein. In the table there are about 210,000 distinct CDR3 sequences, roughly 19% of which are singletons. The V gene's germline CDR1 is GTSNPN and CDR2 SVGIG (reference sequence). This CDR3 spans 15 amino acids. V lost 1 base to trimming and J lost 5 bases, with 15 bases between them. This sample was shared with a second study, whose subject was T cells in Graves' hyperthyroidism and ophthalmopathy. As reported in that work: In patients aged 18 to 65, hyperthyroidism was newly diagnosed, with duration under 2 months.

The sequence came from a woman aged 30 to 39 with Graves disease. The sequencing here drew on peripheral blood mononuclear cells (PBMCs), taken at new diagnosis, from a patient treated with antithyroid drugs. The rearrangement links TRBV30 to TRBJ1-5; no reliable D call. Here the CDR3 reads CAWSDNAKPYQPQHF. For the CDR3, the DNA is TGTGCCTGGAGTGACAACGCCAAACCCTATCAGCCCCAGCATTTT.